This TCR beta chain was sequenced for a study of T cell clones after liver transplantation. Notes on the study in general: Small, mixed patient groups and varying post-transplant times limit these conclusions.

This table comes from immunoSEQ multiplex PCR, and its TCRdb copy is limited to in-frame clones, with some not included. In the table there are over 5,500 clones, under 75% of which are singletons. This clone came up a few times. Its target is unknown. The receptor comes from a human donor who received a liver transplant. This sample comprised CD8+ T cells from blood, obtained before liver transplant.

The CDR3 is CASSHEEFSRYGYTF. As DNA, the CDR3 is TGTGCCAGCAGCCACGAGGAATTCTCTCGCTATGGCTACACCTTC. The chain uses TRBV6-4 and TRBJ1-2, with D unclear. The CDR3 sequence is 15 residues long. Per germline, CDR1 MRHNA and CDR2 SNTAGT. Trimming removed 6 bases at V and 4 bases at J, with 18 bases between.